Listed below are T cell receptor beta chains from one sample, sequenced in a study of T cells in Graves' hyperthyroidism and ophthalmopathy. TCRdb analysed the multiplex PCR reads with MiXCR anew, one entry per CDR3 protein. Here the sample spans about half a million distinct CDR3 sequences, about 20% being singletons. Sequencing was carried out using blood. The receptor set was obtained from a man in his forties or fifties with Graves' ophthalmopathy. Each CDR3 is given with its conserved first and last residue. The D gene is left open where the match is weak. The size field is filled for only some rows; it gives once, few, many or a size class.

clone_size	v_call	j_call	d_call	cdr3_nt	cdr3_aa
many	TRBV11-3	TRBJ2-2	-	TGTGCCAGCATGCGGAGGCCCACCGGGGAGCTGTTTTTT	CASMRRPTGELFF
many	TRBV7-8	TRBJ2-1	-	TGTGCCAGCAGCTTAGGGTGGGGCCCTGCGGGTGAGCAGTTCTTC	CASSLGWGPAGEQFF
many	TRBV30	TRBJ1-1	TRBD1	TGTGCCTGGAGTGGAGTCAGGGGGCAAGGGATGAACACTGAAGCTTTCTTT	CAWSGVRGQGMNTEAFF
few	TRBV6-1	TRBJ1-1	-	TGTGCCAGCAGTGAGGGGGGGGCGAACACTGAAGCTTTCTTT	CASSEGGANTEAFF
-	TRBV7-2	TRBJ2-7	-	TGTGCCAGCAGCTTTCCTGGACAGCTCTACGAGCAGTACTTC	CASSFPGQLYEQYF
few	TRBV5-4	TRBJ2-7	-	TGTGCCAGCAGACCACCGGGCCCAACCTCCTACGAGCAGTACTTC	CASRPPGPTSYEQYF
-	TRBV7-9	TRBJ1-2	-	TGTGCCAGCAGCTCAGGCCCAGCCCACAACTATGGCTACACCTTC	CASSSGPAHNYGYTF
-	TRBV20-1	TRBJ1-6	-	TGCAGTGCCAGAGGAGATGTAACGTATAATTCACCCCTCCACTTT	CSARGDVTYNSPLHF
many	TRBV7-3	TRBJ2-5	-	TGTGCCAGCAGCTTAACGGTGGACCAAGAGACCCAGTACTTC	CASSLTVDQETQYF
-	TRBV7-2	TRBJ1-3	-	TGTGCCAGCAGCGCCACCCGGGGGGCTGGAAACACCATATATTTT	CASSATRGAGNTIYF
-	TRBV7-9	TRBJ2-1	-	TGTGCCAGCAGCTTAAGAGGGTCGGGTTACAATGAGCAGTTCTTC	CASSLRGSGYNEQFF
few	TRBV28	TRBJ2-1	-	TGTGCCAGCACCACCATCACGGCGGGAACTGGATACAATGAGCAGTTCTTC	CASTTITAGTGYNEQFF
many	TRBV5-8	TRBJ2-7	-	TGTGCCAGCACCCCCTATGGGGGGAGCGTTGGGATCTACGAGCAGTACTTC	CASTPYGGSVGIYEQYF
-	TRBV15	TRBJ2-2	TRBD1	TGTGCCACCAGCAGGGACAGGGGGAAGACCGGGGAGCTGGTTTTT	CATSRDRGKTGELVF
many	TRBV11-3	TRBJ2-7	TRBD1	TGTGCCAGCAGCGCCGGACAGGGGTGGGAGCAGTACTTC	CASSAGQGWEQYF
many	TRBV28	TRBJ2-7	-	TGTGCCAGCGGATCAGTTAGGTTATACGAGCAGTACTTC	CASGSVRLYEQYF
many	TRBV11-2	TRBJ2-3	-	TGTGCCAGCAGCACTCCGGGACTTAGCACAGATACGCAGTATTTT	CASSTPGLSTDTQYF
few	TRBV6-5	TRBJ2-2	TRBD2	TGTGCCAGCAGCTACCGACTAGCGGGGATCACCGGGGAGCTGTTTTTT	CASSYRLAGITGELFF
-	TRBV6-2/TRBV6-3	TRBJ2-1	TRBD2	TGTGCCAGCAGTTACATCACGGGTAGGGTAGCGGGGTACAATGAGCAGTTCTTC	CASSYITGRVAGYNEQFF
many	TRBV18	TRBJ1-5	-	TGTGCCAGCTCACCAGAGGGACTCAGCAATCAGCCCCAGCATTTT	CASSPEGLSNQPQHF
many	TRBV18	TRBJ2-7	TRBD2	TGTGCCAGCTCACGGACTAGCGGGAGCAACGAGCAGTACTTC	CASSRTSGSNEQYF
few	TRBV5-1	TRBJ1-1	TRBD1	TGCGCCAGCAGGCCCGACAGGGGATCCACTGAAGCTTTCTTT	CASRPDRGSTEAFF
-	TRBV6-1	TRBJ1-2	TRBD1	TGTGCCAGCAGTAGAACAGGGGACTCATATGGCTACACCTTC	CASSRTGDSYGYTF
-	TRBV11-2	TRBJ1-1	-	TGTGCCAGCAGCCCAGCGGCCACCGGTCGCGAAGCTTTCTTT	CASSPAATGREAFF
many	TRBV6-1	TRBJ2-7	-	TGTGCCAGCACCGAAAGCCAGGGATCCTACGAGCAGTACTTC	CASTESQGSYEQYF
few	TRBV20-1	TRBJ2-1	TRBD1	TGCAGTGCTAGGGCCGGGACAGGGTTAGATGAGCAGTTCTTC	CSARAGTGLDEQFF
-	TRBV4-1	TRBJ1-2	-	TGCGCCAGCAGCCAAGATCACGCAGGTTTTAACTATGGCTACACCTTC	CASSQDHAGFNYGYTF